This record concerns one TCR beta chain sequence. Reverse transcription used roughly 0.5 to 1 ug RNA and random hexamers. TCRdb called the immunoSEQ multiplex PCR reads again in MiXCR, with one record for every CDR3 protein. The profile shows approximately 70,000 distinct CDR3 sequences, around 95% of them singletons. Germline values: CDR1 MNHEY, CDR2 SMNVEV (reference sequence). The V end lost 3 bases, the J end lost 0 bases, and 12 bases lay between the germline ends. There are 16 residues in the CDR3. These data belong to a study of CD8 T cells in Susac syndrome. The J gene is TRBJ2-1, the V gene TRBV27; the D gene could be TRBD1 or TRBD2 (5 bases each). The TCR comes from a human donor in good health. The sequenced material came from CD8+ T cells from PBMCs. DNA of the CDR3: TGTGCCAGCAGTTTTCTGGGGACCGGCTCCTACAATGAGCAGTTCTTC. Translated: CASSFLGTGSYNEQFF.